One sample yielded the 7 T cell receptor beta chains listed below, sequenced in a study of control samples from healthy donors and cancer patients. Sequenced by immunoSEQ multiplex PCR; TCRdb stores in-frame clones only, minus some. The data hold about 140,000 clones, with about 90% observed a single time. The sequenced sample consisted of blood. Source of these receptors: a man aged 18 to 30 in good health.

The rearrangement links TRBV7-2 to TRBJ2-7, with D possibly TRBD2 on 5 matching bases. From germline, CDR1 is SGHTA and CDR2 FQGNSA. The CDR3 covers 16 residues. The V end lost 0 bases, the J end lost 2 bases, and 14 bases lay between the germline ends. The CDR3 DNA follows: TGTGCCAGCAGCTTAGCCCCTGGTCCCGGGGCCTACGAGCAGTACTTC. It translates to CASSLAPGPGAYEQYF.

V gene TRBV5-1 combines with J gene TRBJ2-5; TRBD2 is a possible D gene (7 bases). Germline CDR1 reads SGHRS; CDR2 reads YFSETQ. This CDR3 has 17 residues. Between the trimmed V and J ends, which lost 0 bases and 3 bases, there was a span of 18 bases. CDR3 sequence reads: CASSLGSRGTSKETQYF. CDR3 nucleotide sequence: TGCGCCAGCAGCTTGGGTTCGCGGGGGACAAGTAAAGAGACCCAGTACTTC.

This chain connects TRBV14 to TRBJ2-2; 8 bases are a match to TRBD1. Per the germline V gene, CDR1 is SGHDN and CDR2 is FVKESK. J was trimmed by 1 base and V by 2 bases; bases with no gene match: 6. The CDR3 contains 17 residues. The CDR3 DNA reads TGTGCCAGCAGCCAATTCCAGGGGGCGTGGAACACCGGGGAGCTGTTTTTT. Amino acids: CASSQFQGAWNTGELFF.

The chain uses TRBV4-3 and TRBJ1-4; 8 bases are a match to TRBD1. This CDR3 has 19 residues. Looked up from germline, CDR1 is LGHNA and CDR2 is YSLEER. J lost 8 bases, V lost 1 base, and 18 bases had no gene match. The CDR3 nucleotides read TGCGCCAGCAGCCAAGGCATAATCTTACTACAGGGGGTGGGCGAAAAACTGTTTTTT. Protein sequence: CASSQGIILLQGVGEKLFF.

There are a few counts of this clone. This chain connects TRBV4-1 to TRBJ1-5; D is ambiguous. CDR1 is MGHRA and CDR2 is YSYEKL in the germline V gene. V was cut by 1 base and J by 0 bases, with 13 bases left in between. CDR3 length equals 17 residues. CDR3 protein: CASSQVPTSNSNQPQHF. In DNA, the CDR3 is TGCGCCAGCAGCCAAGTCCCGACATCTAATAGCAATCAGCCCCAGCATTTT.

This chain uses TRBV2 with TRBJ1-2; 7 nucleotides line up with TRBD1. This CDR3 comprises 15 residues. The V gene end was trimmed by 6 bases and the J gene end by 3 bases; junction bases not matched to a gene: 10. The germline V gene has CDR1 SNHLY and CDR2 FYNNEI. CDR3 residues: CASSPRDRDYYGYTF. The CDR3 coding sequence is TGTGCCAGCAGCCCCCGAGACAGGGACTACTATGGCTACACCTTC.

CDR3 sequence reads: CASSQDRTENSPLHF. CDR3 DNA sequence: TGTGCCAGCAGCCAAGACAGGACAGAGAATTCACCCCTCCACTTT. The J gene is TRBJ1-6, the V gene TRBV3-1 (or the pseudogene TRBV3-2), with a tentative D call TRBD1 (6 bases). The germline CDR1 and CDR2 sequences are LGHDT and YNNKEL (reference sequence). CDR3 length: 15 amino acids. V was cut by 0 bases and J by 7 bases, with 10 bases left in between.